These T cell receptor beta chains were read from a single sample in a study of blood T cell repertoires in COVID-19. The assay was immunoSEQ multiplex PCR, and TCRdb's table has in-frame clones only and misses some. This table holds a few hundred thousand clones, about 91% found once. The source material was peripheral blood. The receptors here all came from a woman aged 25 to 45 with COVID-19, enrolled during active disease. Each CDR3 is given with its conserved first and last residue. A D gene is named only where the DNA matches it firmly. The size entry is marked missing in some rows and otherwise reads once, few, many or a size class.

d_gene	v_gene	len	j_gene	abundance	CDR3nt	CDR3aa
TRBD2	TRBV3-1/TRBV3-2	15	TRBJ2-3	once	TGTGCCAGCAGTTCTAGCGGGGGGTGCACAGATACGCAGTATTTT	CASSSSGGCTDTQYF
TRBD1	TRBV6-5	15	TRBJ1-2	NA	TGTGCCAGCAGCCAGGACAGGGGAACGAACTATGGCTACACCTTC	CASSQDRGTNYGYTF
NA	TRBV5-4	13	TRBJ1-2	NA	TGTGCCAGCAGCGGAGACAGCGACTATGGCTACACCTTC	CASSGDSDYGYTF
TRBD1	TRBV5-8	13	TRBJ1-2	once	TGTGCCAGCAGCAGGACAGGGTTAGACGGCTACACCTTC	CASSRTGLDGYTF
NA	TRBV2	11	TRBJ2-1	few	TGTGCCAGCAGTTATTACAATGAGCAGTTCTTC	CASSYYNEQFF
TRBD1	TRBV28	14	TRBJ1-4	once	TGTGCCAGCAAACAGGGGGGGACTAATGAAAAACTGTTTTTT	CASKQGGTNEKLFF
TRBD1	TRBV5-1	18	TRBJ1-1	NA	TGCGCCAGCAGCTTGAGGTATGCTGGACAGGGTATGAACACTGAAGCTTTCTTT	CASSLRYAGQGMNTEAFF
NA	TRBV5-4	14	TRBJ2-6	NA	TGTGCCAGCAGCTTCCGCTCTGGGGCCAACGTCCTGACTTTC	CASSFRSGANVLTF
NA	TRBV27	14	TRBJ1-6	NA	TGTGCCAGCAGTTTCGCGGGGCGGAATTCACCCCTCCACTTT	CASSFAGRNSPLHF
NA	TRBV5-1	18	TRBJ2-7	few	TGCGCCAGCAGCTTAGCCCGGTCTTACCAAGGGGCTAAGTACGAGCAGTACTTC	CASSLARSYQGAKYEQYF
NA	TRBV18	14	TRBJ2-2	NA	TGTGCCAGCTCACCCCTACAGGACACCGGGGAGCTGTTTTTT	CASSPLQDTGELFF
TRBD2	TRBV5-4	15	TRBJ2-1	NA	TGTGCCAGCAGCTTCGGGACTATTAAAGACAATGAGCAGTTCTTC	CASSFGTIKDNEQFF
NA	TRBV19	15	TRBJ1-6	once	TGTGCCAGTAGGGGTGGCAGGGGAAACAATTCACCCCTCCACTTT	CASRGGRGNNSPLHF
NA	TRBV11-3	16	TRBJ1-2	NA	TGTGCCAGCCGTCTTTCTGGGGCGGTGAGAGCTGATGGCTACACCTTC	CASRLSGAVRADGYTF
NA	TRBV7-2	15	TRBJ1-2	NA	TGTGCCAGCAGCTTGGCGGGGGGCTCCGACTATGGCTACACCTTC	CASSLAGGSDYGYTF
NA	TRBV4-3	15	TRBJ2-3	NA	TGCGCCAGCAGCCAAGACCGGTCCTTCACAGATACGCAGTATTTT	CASSQDRSFTDTQYF
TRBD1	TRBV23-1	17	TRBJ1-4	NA	TGCGCCAGCAGTCAATCGGAGGGGACAGGGGCGAATGAAAAACTGTTTTTT	CASSQSEGTGANEKLFF
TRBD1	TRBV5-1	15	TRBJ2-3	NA	TGCGCCAGCAGCTGGGACAGACCCAGCACAGATACGCAGTATTTT	CASSWDRPSTDTQYF
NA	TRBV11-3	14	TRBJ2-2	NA	TGTGCCAGCAGCACCAGGGTTCACACCGGGGAGCTGTTTTTT	CASSTRVHTGELFF
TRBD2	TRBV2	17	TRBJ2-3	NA	TGTGCCAGCAGCCCGGGACTAGCGGGGGGGCAAGCAGATACGCAGTATTTT	CASSPGLAGGQADTQYF
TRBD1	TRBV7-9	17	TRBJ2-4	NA	TGTGCCAGCAGGCCAGGGGGACAGGGGACTGCCAAAAACATTCAGTACTTC	CASRPGGQGTAKNIQYF
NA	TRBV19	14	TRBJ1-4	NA	TGTGCCAGTATAGACACAGGAAAGAATGAAAAACTGTTTTTT	CASIDTGKNEKLFF
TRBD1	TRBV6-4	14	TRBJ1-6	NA	TGTGCCAGCAGTGTGGGACAGGGACAATCACCCCTCCACTTT	CASSVGQGQSPLHF
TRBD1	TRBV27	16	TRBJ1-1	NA	TGTGCCAGCCGGATTCAAGGGACAGGGGAGAACACTGAAGCTTTCTTT	CASRIQGTGENTEAFF
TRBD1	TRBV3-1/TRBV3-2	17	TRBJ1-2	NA	TGTGCCAGCAGCCCAGACAGGGGGCTGAGCTCTAACTATGGCTACACCTTC	CASSPDRGLSSNYGYTF
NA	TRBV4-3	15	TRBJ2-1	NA	TGCGCCAGCAGCCAAGGCCTACCACGGAGCAATGAGCAGTTCTTC	CASSQGLPRSNEQFF
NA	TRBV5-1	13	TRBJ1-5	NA	TGCGCCAGCAGCCAGCGGGGCAATCAGCCCCAGCATTTT	CASSQRGNQPQHF
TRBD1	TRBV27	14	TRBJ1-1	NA	TGTGCCAGCAGCCCACAGGGGCAGAACACTGAAGCTTTCTTT	CASSPQGQNTEAFF
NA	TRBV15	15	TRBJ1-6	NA	TGTGCCACCAGCAGAGATCGCGGCAGTAATTCACCCCTCCACTTT	CATSRDRGSNSPLHF
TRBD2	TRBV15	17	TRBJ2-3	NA	TGTGCCACCAGCAGGGGGGGGGAACTCATCAGCACAGATACGCAGTATTTT	CATSRGGELISTDTQYF
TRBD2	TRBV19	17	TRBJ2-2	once	TGTGCCAGTAGTAGACTAGCGGGAGGGACAAACACCGGGGAGCTGTTTTTT	CASSRLAGGTNTGELFF
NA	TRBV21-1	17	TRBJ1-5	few	TGTGCCAGCAGCAAAGATCCCCCGGGGATTAGCAATCAGCCCCAGCATTTT	CASSKDPPGISNQPQHF
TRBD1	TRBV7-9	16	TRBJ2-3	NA	TGTGCCAGCCCGAGGGCAGGGGGCTCGAGCACAGATACGCAGTATTTT	CASPRAGGSSTDTQYF
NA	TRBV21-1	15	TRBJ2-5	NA	TGTGCCAGCAGGGGAGGCTTCCTAAAGGAAGAGACCCAGTACTTC	CASRGGFLKEETQYF
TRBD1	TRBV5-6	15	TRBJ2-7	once	TGTGCCAGCAGCTTACAAGGGGGCACCATGGACGAGCAGTACTTC	CASSLQGGTMDEQYF
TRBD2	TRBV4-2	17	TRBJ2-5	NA	TGTGCCAGCAGCCCCCGCCAGACTAGCGGGGTTCAAGAGACCCAGTACTTC	CASSPRQTSGVQETQYF
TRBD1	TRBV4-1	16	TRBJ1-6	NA	TGCGCCAGCAGCCCGCGGGACAGGGGTGGAAATTCACCCCTCCACTTT	CASSPRDRGGNSPLHF